The present entry profiles one T cell receptor (beta chain) with its context. Its antigen is undetermined. This record comes from a study of T cell responses to AZD1222 COVID-19 vaccine. Overall study findings and caveats: A reported finding is that nearly half of spike-specific TCRs target unmutated variant regions. Along spike, vaccine-associated CD4 TCRs were found throughout, with dominance at 160-218 and 743-854.

This table comes from immunoSEQ multiplex PCR, and its TCRdb copy is limited to in-frame clones, with some not included. The top ten clones hold about 3% of a sample with 120,000 to 150,000 clones, around nine tenths of them seen once. The CDR3 totals 16 residues. CDR1 and CDR2 from the germline V gene are MDHEN and SYDVKM. V was shortened by 6 bases and J by 4 bases, with 16 bases between the two germline ends. This clonotype was obtained from an adult who received the AZD1222 COVID-19 vaccine. The sequencing used peripheral blood, collected 28 days after the second AZD1222 dose. This chain links TRBV28 with TRBJ2-6; TRBD2 might be the D (5 bases). The DNA for the CDR3 is TGTGCCAGCAGCCCCGGCGGGTCCAGAGGGGCCAACGTCCTGACTTTC. Amino acids: CASSPGGSRGANVLTF.